This TCR beta chain originates from a study of response to subunit inactivated influenza vaccine. TCRdb analysed the RT-PCR reads with MiXCR anew, one entry per CDR3 protein. The profile shows more than 450,000 distinct CDR3 sequences, approximately 12% of them singletons. In its sample, this clonotype was seen a few times. CDR1 is DFQATT and CDR2 is SNEGSKA in the germline V gene (reference sequence). V lost 4 bases and J 0 bases, leaving 14 bases between the germline ends. The length of the CDR3 is 15 residues. The TCR comes from a middle-aged man who received an inactivated influenza vaccine. The chain joins TRBV20-1 to TRBJ2-3; no definite D call. This material consisted of PBMCs from blood, taken on the day of vaccination. CDR3 bases: TGCAGTGCTACCAAGTTCGAACGGAGCACAGATACGCAGTATTTT. Translating gives CSATKFERSTDTQYF.